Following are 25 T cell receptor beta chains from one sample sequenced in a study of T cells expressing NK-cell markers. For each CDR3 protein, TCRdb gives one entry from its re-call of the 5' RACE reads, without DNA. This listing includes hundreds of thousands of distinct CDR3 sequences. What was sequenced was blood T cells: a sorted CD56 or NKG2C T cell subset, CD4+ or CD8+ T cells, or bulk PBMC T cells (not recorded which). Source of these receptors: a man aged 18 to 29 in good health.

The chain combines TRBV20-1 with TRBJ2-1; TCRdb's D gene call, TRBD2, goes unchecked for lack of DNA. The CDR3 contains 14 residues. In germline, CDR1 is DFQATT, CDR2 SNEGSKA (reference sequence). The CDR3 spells CSARRAGSANEQFF.

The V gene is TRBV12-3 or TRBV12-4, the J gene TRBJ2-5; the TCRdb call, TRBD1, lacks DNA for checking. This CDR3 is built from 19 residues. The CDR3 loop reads CASSPSTTRTGGGQETQYF.

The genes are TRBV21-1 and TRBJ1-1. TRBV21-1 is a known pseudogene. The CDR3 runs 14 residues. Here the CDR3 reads CASRGPTMNTEAFF.

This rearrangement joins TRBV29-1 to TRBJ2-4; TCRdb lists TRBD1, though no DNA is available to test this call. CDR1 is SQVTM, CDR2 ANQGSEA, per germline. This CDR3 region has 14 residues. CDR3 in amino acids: CSVAVQGGGNIQYF.

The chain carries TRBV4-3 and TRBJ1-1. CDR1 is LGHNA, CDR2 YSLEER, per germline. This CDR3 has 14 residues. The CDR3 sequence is CASSQDFKITEAFF.

CDR3 region: CASSLVSSGSSYNEQFF. The rearrangement uses TRBV5-1 and TRBJ2-1. The CDR3 extends over 17 amino acids. The germline CDR1 and CDR2 sequences are SGHRS and YFSETQ.

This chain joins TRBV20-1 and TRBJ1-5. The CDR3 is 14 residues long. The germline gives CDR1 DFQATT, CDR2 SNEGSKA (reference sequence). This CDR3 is CSPIFLGRSQPQHF.

The CDR3: CSARVAGRGPNEQFF. The rearrangement links TRBV20-1 to TRBJ2-1; there is no DNA to check the TCRdb D call of TRBD2. This CDR3 spans 15 amino acids. Germline V gene data show CDR1 as DFQATT and CDR2 as SNEGSKA (reference sequence).

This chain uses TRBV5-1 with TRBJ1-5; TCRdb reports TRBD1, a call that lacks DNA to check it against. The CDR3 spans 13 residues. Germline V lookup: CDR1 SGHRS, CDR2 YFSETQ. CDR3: CASRTGDNQPQHF.

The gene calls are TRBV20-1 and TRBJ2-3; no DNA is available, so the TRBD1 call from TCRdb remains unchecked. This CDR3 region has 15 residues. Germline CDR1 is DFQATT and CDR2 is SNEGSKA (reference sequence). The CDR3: CSARETWTETDTQYF.

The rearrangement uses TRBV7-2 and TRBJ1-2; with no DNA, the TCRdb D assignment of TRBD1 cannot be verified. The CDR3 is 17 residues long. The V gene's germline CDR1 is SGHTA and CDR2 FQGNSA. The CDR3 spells CASSLALWQGAYYGYTF.

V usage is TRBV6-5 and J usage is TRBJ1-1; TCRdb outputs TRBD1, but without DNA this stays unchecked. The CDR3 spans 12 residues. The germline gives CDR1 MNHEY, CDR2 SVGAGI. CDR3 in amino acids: CASHRGNTEAFF.

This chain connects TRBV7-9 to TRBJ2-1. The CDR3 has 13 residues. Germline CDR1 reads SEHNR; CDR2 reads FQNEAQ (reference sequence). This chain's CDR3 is CASHSLVSDEQFF. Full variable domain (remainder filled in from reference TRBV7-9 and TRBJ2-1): DTGVSQNPRHKITKRGQNVTFRCDPISEHNRLYWYRQTLGQGPEFLTYFQNEAQLEKSRLLSDRFSAERPKGSFSTLEIQRTEQGDSAMYLCASHSLVSDEQFFGPGTRLTVL.

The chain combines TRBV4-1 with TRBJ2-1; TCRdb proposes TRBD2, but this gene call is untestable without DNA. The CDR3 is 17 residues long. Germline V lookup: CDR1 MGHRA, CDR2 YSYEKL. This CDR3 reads CASSLGKGLAGDNEQFF.

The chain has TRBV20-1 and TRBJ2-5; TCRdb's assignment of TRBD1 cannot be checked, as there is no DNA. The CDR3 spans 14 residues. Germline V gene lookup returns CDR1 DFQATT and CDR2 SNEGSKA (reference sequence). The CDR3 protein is CSARLTGAKETQYF.

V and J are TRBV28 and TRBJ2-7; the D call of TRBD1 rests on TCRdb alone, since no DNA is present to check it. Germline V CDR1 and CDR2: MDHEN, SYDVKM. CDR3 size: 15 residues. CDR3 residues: CASRPSYLDPGEQYF.

This CDR3 is CASSNLRTDTQYF. V is TRBV12-3 or TRBV12-4 and J is TRBJ2-3; TCRdb selects TRBD2, and the lack of DNA leaves this call unchecked. The CDR3 runs 13 residues.

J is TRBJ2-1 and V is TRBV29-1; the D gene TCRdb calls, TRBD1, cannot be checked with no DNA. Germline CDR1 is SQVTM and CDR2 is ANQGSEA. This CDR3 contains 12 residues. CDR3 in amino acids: CSVEAGPNEQFF.

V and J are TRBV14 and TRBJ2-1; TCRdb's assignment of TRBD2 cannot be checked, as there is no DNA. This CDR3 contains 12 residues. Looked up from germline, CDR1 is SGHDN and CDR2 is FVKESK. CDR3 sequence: CASSQERVGAFF.

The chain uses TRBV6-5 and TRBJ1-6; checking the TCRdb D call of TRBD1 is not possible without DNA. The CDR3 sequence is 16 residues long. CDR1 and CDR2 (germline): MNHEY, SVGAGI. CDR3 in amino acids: CASSYRVDSRNSPLHF.

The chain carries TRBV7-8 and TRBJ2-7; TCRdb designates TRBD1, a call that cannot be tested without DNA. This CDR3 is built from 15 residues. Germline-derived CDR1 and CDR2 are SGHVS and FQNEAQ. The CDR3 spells CASTLFDPVIDEQYF.

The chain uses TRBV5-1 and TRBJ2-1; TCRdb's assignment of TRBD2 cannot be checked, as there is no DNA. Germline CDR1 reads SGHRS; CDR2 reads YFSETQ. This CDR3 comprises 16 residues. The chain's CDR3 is CASSLDSAGGINEQFF.

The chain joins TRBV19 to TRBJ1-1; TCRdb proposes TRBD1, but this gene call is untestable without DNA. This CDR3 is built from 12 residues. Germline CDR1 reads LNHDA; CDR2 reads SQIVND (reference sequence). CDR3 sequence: CASAFGGTEAFF. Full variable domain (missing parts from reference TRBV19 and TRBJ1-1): DGGITQSPKYLFRKEGQNVTLSCEQNLNHDAMYWYRQDPGQGLRLIYYSQIVNDFQKGDIAEGYSVSREKKESFPLTVTSAQKNPTAFYLCASAFGGTEAFFGQGTRLTVV.

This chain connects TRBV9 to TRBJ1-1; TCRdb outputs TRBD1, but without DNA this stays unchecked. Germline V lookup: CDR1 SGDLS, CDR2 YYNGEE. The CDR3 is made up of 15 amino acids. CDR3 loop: CASSPSTGQGTEAFF. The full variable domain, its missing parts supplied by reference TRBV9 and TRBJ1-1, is DSGVTQTPKHLITATGQRVTLRCSPRSGDLSVYWYQQSLDQGLQFLIQYYNGEERAKGNILERFSAQQFPDLHSELNLSSLELGDSALYFCASSPSTGQGTEAFFGQGTRLTVV.

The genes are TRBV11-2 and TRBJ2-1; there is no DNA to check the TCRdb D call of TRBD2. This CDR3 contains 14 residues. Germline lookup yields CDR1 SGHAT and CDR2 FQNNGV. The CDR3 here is CASSQNGRWVEQFF.